These 8 T cell receptor beta chains originate from one sample sequenced in a study of blood T cell repertoires in COVID-19. Clones were read by immunoSEQ multiplex PCR, and TCRdb kept only the in-frame ones, dropping some. The data contain 200,000 to 250,000 clones, around 83% of them seen just once; the ten biggest clones take up around 3.5%. Sequenced material: peripheral blood. These receptors all stem from a woman younger than 35 with acute or convalescent COVID-19.

The chain uses TRBV3-1 (or the pseudogene TRBV3-2) and TRBJ2-7; TRBD1 agrees at 7 bases. This CDR3 spans 16 amino acids. The V gene end was trimmed by 0 bases and the J gene end by 4 bases; junction bases not matched to a gene: 9. Germline CDR1 LGHDT, CDR2 YNNKEL (reference sequence). DNA of the CDR3: TGTGCCAGCAGCCAAGACTCACTTCACAGGGGTTACGAGCAGTACTTC. This gives the protein CASSQDSLHRGYEQYF.

The CDR3 DNA reads as TGTGCCAGCAGTTCACCTACCACCGGGGAGCTGTTTTTT. This codes for CASSSPTTGELFF. The chain joins TRBV28 to TRBJ2-2; D is uncertain. Germline V gene data show CDR1 as MDHEN and CDR2 as SYDVKM. Trimming removed 4 bases from V and 4 bases from J, with 7 bases in between. The CDR3 extends over 13 amino acids.

The chain joins TRBV28 to TRBJ2-7, with D uncertain. The CDR3 is 15 residues long. CDR1 is MDHEN, CDR2 SYDVKM, per germline. Trimming shortened V by 5 bases and J by 0 bases, and 14 bases separated the two germline ends. The CDR3 DNA reads TGTGCCAGCAGTCCCATCGCCAGAAACTCCTACGAGCAGTACTTC. This translates into CASSPIARNSYEQYF.

The chain recombines TRBV3-1 (or the pseudogene TRBV3-2) with TRBJ2-7; 12 bases align to TRBD1. The CDR3 loop spans 15 amino acids. Trimming cost V 3 bases and J 6 bases; bases outside gene matches: 6. Per the germline V gene, CDR1 is LGHDT and CDR2 is YNNKEL (reference sequence). This CDR3 reads CASSQPGQGAGEQYF. CDR3 coding DNA: TGTGCCAGCAGCCAGCCGGGACAGGGGGCCGGCGAGCAGTACTTC.

V is TRBV27 and J is TRBJ1-4, with D possibly TRBD1 on 5 matching bases. V dropped 1 base and J dropped 4 bases, with 10 bases sitting between them. Germline assignment: CDR1 MNHEY and CDR2 SMNVEV (reference sequence). The CDR3 is 15 residues long. This CDR3 is CASSLFSGDNEKLFF. The CDR3, as DNA: TGTGCCAGCAGTTTATTTTCGGGGGATAATGAAAAACTGTTTTTT. Complete variable domain (other parts from reference TRBV27 and TRBJ1-4): EAQVTQNPRYLITVTGKKLTVTCSQNMNHEYMSWYRQDPGLGLRQIYYSMNVEVTDKGDVPEGYKVSRKEKRNFPLILESPSPNQTSLYFCASSLFSGDNEKLFFGSGTQLSVL.

This sequence joins TRBV15 and TRBJ2-7; the D is unclear. Germline V gene sequence: CDR1 LNHNV, CDR2 YYDKDF (reference sequence). The CDR3 consists of 13 residues. Trimming shortened V by 5 bases and J by 3 bases, and 11 bases separated the two germline ends. The CDR3 sequence: CATSSRLSYEQYF. CDR3 bases: TGTGCCACCAGCTCCCGACTGAGCTACGAGCAGTACTTC.

The chain uses TRBV12-5 and TRBJ2-3; a possible D gene is TRBD1 (5 bases). Trimming took 6 bases from V and 3 from J, leaving 10 bases between them. The CDR3 loop spans 13 amino acids. Germline assignment: CDR1 LGHNT and CDR2 FRNRAP. The chain's CDR3 is CASGADTTDTQYF. In DNA form, the CDR3 reads TGTGCTAGTGGGGCGGACACAACAGATACGCAGTATTTT.

This clone was found a few times. The rearrangement links TRBV6-2 or TRBV6-3 to TRBJ2-4, with 10 bases that match TRBD2. CDR3 size: 18 residues. CDR1 and CDR2 from the germline V gene are MNHEY and SVGEGT. With V trimmed by 1 base and J by 3 bases, 9 bases remained unmatched. CDR3 residues: CASSYLLAGSKDKNIQYF. DNA for the CDR3: TGTGCCAGCAGTTACTTACTAGCGGGATCCAAGGACAAAAACATTCAGTACTTC.